This TCR beta chain was sequenced in a study of patients and donors after allogeneic stem cell transplantation. In TCRdb, the RT-PCR reads were re-called with MiXCR into one record per CDR3 protein. The data show about 960,000 distinct CDR3 sequences, roughly 17% seen once. In its sample, this clonotype was seen a few times. V trimming: 4 bases; J trimming: 3 bases; junction bases outside the gene matches: 6. The CDR3 runs to 16 residues. Per the germline V gene, CDR1 is MNHEY and CDR2 is SVGAGI. The clonotype was recovered from a human donor who was either an allogeneic HSCT recipient or a stem cell or donor lymphocyte infusion donor (not recorded which). It is not recorded whose cells these are; they may come from a transplant donor. Specimen: blood, either unsorted or a sorted T cell fraction (not recorded which). V gene TRBV6-5 combines with J gene TRBJ2-1; 10 positions agree with TRBD2. CDR3: CASSLYGLADYNEQFF. In DNA, the CDR3 is TGTGCCAGCAGTTTATATGGACTAGCGGACTACAATGAGCAGTTCTTC.